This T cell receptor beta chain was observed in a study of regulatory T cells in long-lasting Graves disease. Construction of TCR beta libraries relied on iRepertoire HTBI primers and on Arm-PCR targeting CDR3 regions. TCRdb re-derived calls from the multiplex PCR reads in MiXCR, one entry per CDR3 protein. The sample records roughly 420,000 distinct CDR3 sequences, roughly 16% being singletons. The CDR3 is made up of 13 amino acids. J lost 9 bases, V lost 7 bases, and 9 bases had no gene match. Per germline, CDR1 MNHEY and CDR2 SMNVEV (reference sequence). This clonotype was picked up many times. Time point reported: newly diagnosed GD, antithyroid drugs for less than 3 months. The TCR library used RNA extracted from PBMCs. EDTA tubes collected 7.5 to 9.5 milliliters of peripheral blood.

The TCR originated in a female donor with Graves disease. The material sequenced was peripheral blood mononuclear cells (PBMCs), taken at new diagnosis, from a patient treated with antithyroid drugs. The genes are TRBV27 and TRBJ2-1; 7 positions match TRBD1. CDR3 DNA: TGTGCCAGCACCGACAGGGCGGTCGGTGAGCAGTTCTTC. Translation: CASTDRAVGEQFF.